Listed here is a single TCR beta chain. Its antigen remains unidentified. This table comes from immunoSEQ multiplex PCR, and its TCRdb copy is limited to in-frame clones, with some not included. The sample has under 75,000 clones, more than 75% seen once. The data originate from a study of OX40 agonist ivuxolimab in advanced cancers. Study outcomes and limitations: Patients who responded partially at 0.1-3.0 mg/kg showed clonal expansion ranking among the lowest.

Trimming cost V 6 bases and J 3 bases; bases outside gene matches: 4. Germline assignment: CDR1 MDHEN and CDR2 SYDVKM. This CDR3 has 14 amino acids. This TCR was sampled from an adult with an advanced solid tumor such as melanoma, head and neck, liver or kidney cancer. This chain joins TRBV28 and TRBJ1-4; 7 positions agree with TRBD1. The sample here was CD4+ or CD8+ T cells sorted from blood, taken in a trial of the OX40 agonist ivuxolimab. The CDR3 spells CASRMGQPNEKLFF. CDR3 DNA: TGTGCCAGCAGAATGGGACAGCCTAATGAAAAACTGTTTTTT.